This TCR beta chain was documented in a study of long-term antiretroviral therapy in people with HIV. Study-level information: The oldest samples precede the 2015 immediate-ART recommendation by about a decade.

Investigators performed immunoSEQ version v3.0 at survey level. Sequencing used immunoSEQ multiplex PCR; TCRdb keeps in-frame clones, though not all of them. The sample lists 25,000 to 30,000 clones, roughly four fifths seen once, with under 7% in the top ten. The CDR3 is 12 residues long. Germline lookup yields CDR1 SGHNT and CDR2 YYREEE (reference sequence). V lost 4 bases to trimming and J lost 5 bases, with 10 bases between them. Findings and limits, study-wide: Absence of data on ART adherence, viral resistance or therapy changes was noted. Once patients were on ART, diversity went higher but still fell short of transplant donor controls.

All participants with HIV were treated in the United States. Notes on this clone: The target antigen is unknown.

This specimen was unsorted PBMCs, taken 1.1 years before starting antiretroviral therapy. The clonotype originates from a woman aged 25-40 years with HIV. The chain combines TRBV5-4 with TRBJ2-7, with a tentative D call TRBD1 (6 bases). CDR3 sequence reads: CASSGTGNEQYF. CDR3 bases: TGTGCCAGCAGCGGAACAGGGAACGAGCAGTACTTC.